These T cell receptor beta chains were read from a single sample in a study of identical twins. TCRdb re-called the 5' RACE reads with MiXCR, one entry per CDR3 protein. The repertoire includes some 900,000 distinct CDR3 sequences, about 12% of them detected once, and around 1.6% sits in the top ten. In addition, the sample was reused for a study of yellow fever vaccine responses in identical twins.

Sequenced sample: PBMCs. These receptors all stem from a woman younger than 35 in good health. The CDR3 runs from the conserved cysteine through the conserved F or W. The order of the fields is J gene, D gene, V gene, clone size, CDR3 DNA, CDR3 protein. D genes are given only for firm matches. Size tells how often a clone was seen (once, few, many) or the class of an expanded clone, and some rows leave it out.

J gene: TRBJ2-2; D gene: NA; V gene: TRBV10-3; clone size: many; CDR3 DNA: TGTGCCATCAGTGGGGCAGAGATTGCCGGGGAGCTGTTTTTT; CDR3 protein: CAISGAEIAGELFF
J gene: TRBJ2-5; D gene: TRBD1; V gene: TRBV3-1; clone size: NA; CDR3 DNA: TGTGCCAGCAGCCAAGCTTCGGCAGGGGGCGCGGGGACCCAGTACTTC; CDR3 protein: CASSQASAGGAGTQYF
J gene: TRBJ1-4; D gene: NA; V gene: TRBV25-1; clone size: few; CDR3 DNA: TGTGCCAGCAGTGAAGGGAAGACAGCCGGGGAAAAACTGTTTTTT; CDR3 protein: CASSEGKTAGEKLFF
J gene: TRBJ1-2; D gene: NA; V gene: TRBV18; clone size: NA; CDR3 DNA: TGTGCCAGCTCAGCGCAGTGGGACTATGGCTACACCTTC; CDR3 protein: CASSAQWDYGYTF
J gene: TRBJ1-4; D gene: NA; V gene: TRBV20-1; clone size: many; CDR3 DNA: TGCAGTGCTAGAGATCAGGGGCCAAAACTGTTTTTT; CDR3 protein: CSARDQGPKLFF
J gene: TRBJ2-1; D gene: NA; V gene: TRBV11-1; clone size: few; CDR3 DNA: TGTGCCAGCAGCTTACTTGGAAGGGTCAGCGCGTCCTACAATGAGCAGTTCTTC; CDR3 protein: CASSLLGRVSASYNEQFF
J gene: TRBJ2-5; D gene: NA; V gene: TRBV12-3/TRBV12-4; clone size: NA; CDR3 DNA: TGTGCCAGCAGTTTTGGGAAGGGGCAGCAAGAGACCCAGTACTTC; CDR3 protein: CASSFGKGQQETQYF
J gene: TRBJ2-1; D gene: TRBD2; V gene: TRBV20-1; clone size: NA; CDR3 DNA: TGCAGTGCTAGTCTTCGTTGGAGCGGGGGGCTATCCTACAATGAGCAGTTCTTC; CDR3 protein: CSASLRWSGGLSYNEQFF
J gene: TRBJ2-3; D gene: TRBD2; V gene: TRBV10-3; clone size: NA; CDR3 DNA: TGTGCCATCAGTGGAGGACTAGCGAGAAGCACAGATACGCAGTATTTT; CDR3 protein: CAISGGLARSTDTQYF
J gene: TRBJ2-1; D gene: NA; V gene: TRBV7-9; clone size: NA; CDR3 DNA: TGTGCCAGCACCGCCCGTTACAATGAGCAGTTCTTC; CDR3 protein: CASTARYNEQFF
J gene: TRBJ2-1; D gene: NA; V gene: TRBV6-1; clone size: few; CDR3 DNA: TGTGCCAGCCGGCCTGCGGGACGTTACAATGAGCAGTTCTTC; CDR3 protein: CASRPAGRYNEQFF
J gene: TRBJ2-1; D gene: TRBD2; V gene: TRBV29-1; clone size: NA; CDR3 DNA: TGCAGCGTGCGGACTAGCGGCCAGCTCTTC; CDR3 protein: CSVRTSGQLF
J gene: TRBJ2-1; D gene: NA; V gene: TRBV6-6; clone size: many; CDR3 DNA: TGTGCCAGCCAAGGGAGCTCCTACAATGAGCAGTTCTTC; CDR3 protein: CASQGSSYNEQFF
J gene: TRBJ1-6; D gene: NA; V gene: TRBV20-1; clone size: NA; CDR3 DNA: TGCAGTGCCCCGGGGACGGATTTCAATTCACCCCTCCACTTT; CDR3 protein: CSAPGTDFNSPLHF
J gene: TRBJ2-7; D gene: NA; V gene: TRBV12-5; clone size: few; CDR3 DNA: TGTGCTAGTGGTTTGGGCTTCGACAGCTCCTACGAGCAGTACTTC; CDR3 protein: CASGLGFDSSYEQYF
J gene: TRBJ1-6; D gene: TRBD1; V gene: TRBV20-1; clone size: NA; CDR3 DNA: TGCAGTGCCTCTGTGACAGGGGAAGTTCGTTCACCCCTCCACTTT; CDR3 protein: CSASVTGEVRSPLHF
J gene: TRBJ1-1; D gene: NA; V gene: TRBV4-1; clone size: NA; CDR3 DNA: TGCGCCAGCAGCCAAGAGGGTTTTCGGAACACTGAAGCTTTCTTT; CDR3 protein: CASSQEGFRNTEAFF
J gene: TRBJ2-1; D gene: TRBD2; V gene: TRBV5-1; clone size: many; CDR3 DNA: TGCGCCAGCAGCTCCCCGACGGGACTAGCGGGAGACGAGCAGTTCTTC; CDR3 protein: CASSSPTGLAGDEQFF
J gene: TRBJ1-4; D gene: NA; V gene: TRBV12-3/TRBV12-4; clone size: many; CDR3 DNA: TGTGCCAGCAGGGACGAAAAACTGTTTTTT; CDR3 protein: CASRDEKLFF
J gene: TRBJ2-3; D gene: TRBD2; V gene: TRBV10-3; clone size: NA; CDR3 DNA: TGTGCCATCAGTTCATGGACTAGCGGGGTTAAGCGGGCCACAGATACGCAGTATTTT; CDR3 protein: CAISSWTSGVKRATDTQYF
J gene: TRBJ1-2; D gene: NA; V gene: TRBV7-9; clone size: few; CDR3 DNA: TGTGCCAGCAGCTTCGGCAGCGCGACTAACTATGGCTACACCTTC; CDR3 protein: CASSFGSATNYGYTF
J gene: TRBJ2-7; D gene: TRBD1; V gene: TRBV5-1; clone size: NA; CDR3 DNA: TGCGCCAGCAGCTTGAGACAGGGTAAGGGCGAGCAGTACTTC; CDR3 protein: CASSLRQGKGEQYF
J gene: TRBJ1-2; D gene: NA; V gene: TRBV5-1; clone size: few; CDR3 DNA: TGCGCCAGCAGCTTGGCCTTGACAGAAGCTAACTATGGCTACACCTTC; CDR3 protein: CASSLALTEANYGYTF
J gene: TRBJ2-3; D gene: TRBD2; V gene: TRBV7-6; clone size: few; CDR3 DNA: TGTGCCAGCAGCGGGTCACTAGCGTTCACGGATACGCAGTATTTT; CDR3 protein: CASSGSLAFTDTQYF
J gene: TRBJ1-2; D gene: NA; V gene: TRBV4-1; clone size: few; CDR3 DNA: TGCGCCAGCACCCACCCAGGGACGAACTATGGCTACACCTTC; CDR3 protein: CASTHPGTNYGYTF
J gene: TRBJ2-5; D gene: TRBD1; V gene: TRBV6-5; clone size: NA; CDR3 DNA: TGTGCCAGCAGTTACTCGACCTCTTGGACAGGGCGGGGGACCCAGTACTTC; CDR3 protein: CASSYSTSWTGRGTQYF
J gene: TRBJ1-1; D gene: NA; V gene: TRBV7-9; clone size: few; CDR3 DNA: TGTGCCAGCAGCCGAAACACAGGTGGCGGGAGTGACACTGAAGCTTTCTTT; CDR3 protein: CASSRNTGGGSDTEAFF
J gene: TRBJ2-2; D gene: NA; V gene: TRBV20-1; clone size: NA; CDR3 DNA: TGCAGTGCTAGAGATATGGAGAACACCGGGGAGCTGTTTTTT; CDR3 protein: CSARDMENTGELFF
J gene: TRBJ2-1; D gene: TRBD2; V gene: TRBV27; clone size: few; CDR3 DNA: TGTGCCAGCAGTTTAACAGCGGGAGTGGATGTAGGGCAGTTCTTC; CDR3 protein: CASSLTAGVDVGQFF
J gene: TRBJ2-1; D gene: TRBD1; V gene: TRBV6-1; clone size: few; CDR3 DNA: TGTGCCAGCAGAAGGGCCGGGACAGGGAGTGGGGGTCTCTACAATGAGCAGTTCTTC; CDR3 protein: CASRRAGTGSGGLYNEQFF
J gene: TRBJ1-3; D gene: NA; V gene: TRBV7-9; clone size: few; CDR3 DNA: TGTGCCAGCAGCTTCCAGCGGGGGTCCTCTGGAAACACCATATATTTT; CDR3 protein: CASSFQRGSSGNTIYF
J gene: TRBJ1-3; D gene: NA; V gene: TRBV19; clone size: few; CDR3 DNA: TGTGCCAGTAGTGATCGGGCCCACTCTGGAAACACCATATATTTT; CDR3 protein: CASSDRAHSGNTIYF
J gene: TRBJ2-5; D gene: NA; V gene: TRBV29-1; clone size: NA; CDR3 DNA: TGCAGCGTTGATCTTTACCAGGGGAAAGGGCAAGAGACCCAGTACTTC; CDR3 protein: CSVDLYQGKGQETQYF
J gene: TRBJ2-1; D gene: TRBD2; V gene: TRBV6-1; clone size: few; CDR3 DNA: TGTGCCAGCAGTGCCCTTAGCGGGGGTTCCTACAATGAGCAGTTCTTC; CDR3 protein: CASSALSGGSYNEQFF
J gene: TRBJ2-1; D gene: NA; V gene: TRBV4-1; clone size: NA; CDR3 DNA: TGCGCCAGCAGCCAAGATGGGGAGTCAAGGCATGCGCAGTTCTTC; CDR3 protein: CASSQDGESRHAQFF
J gene: TRBJ1-1; D gene: NA; V gene: TRBV5-1; clone size: few; CDR3 DNA: TGCGCCAGCAGACTACACGGCGCAGGCGAGGGAGCTTTCTTT; CDR3 protein: CASRLHGAGEGAFF
J gene: TRBJ2-5; D gene: TRBD1; V gene: TRBV5-1; clone size: NA; CDR3 DNA: TGCGCCAGCAGCCCACAGGGGACCCAAGAGACCCAGTACTTC; CDR3 protein: CASSPQGTQETQYF
J gene: TRBJ1-1; D gene: NA; V gene: TRBV7-2; clone size: few; CDR3 DNA: TGTGCCAGCAGCTTTCAGGGTCTCGGGACTGAAGCTTTCTTT; CDR3 protein: CASSFQGLGTEAFF
J gene: TRBJ2-3; D gene: NA; V gene: TRBV10-1; clone size: NA; CDR3 DNA: TGCGCCAGCAGTCAGGACAGTACCTTCACAGATACGCAGTATTTT; CDR3 protein: CASSQDSTFTDTQYF
J gene: TRBJ2-7; D gene: NA; V gene: TRBV12-5; clone size: NA; CDR3 DNA: TGTGCTAGTGGTTTGGTAGACGAGCAGTACTTC; CDR3 protein: CASGLVDEQYF
J gene: TRBJ1-2; D gene: NA; V gene: TRBV10-3; clone size: few; CDR3 DNA: TGTGCCATCAGTGACTCGGGAGGGGGCTACACCTTC; CDR3 protein: CAISDSGGGYTF
J gene: TRBJ2-5; D gene: NA; V gene: TRBV4-1; clone size: many; CDR3 DNA: TGCGCCAGCAGCCCCTTAGGGACTCGCCAAGAGACCCAGTACTTC; CDR3 protein: CASSPLGTRQETQYF
J gene: TRBJ2-2; D gene: TRBD1; V gene: TRBV3-1; clone size: few; CDR3 DNA: TGTGCCAGCAGACCTACCGCCGGGACAGGGGGTTCCACCGGGGAGCTGTTTTTT; CDR3 protein: CASRPTAGTGGSTGELFF
J gene: TRBJ2-3; D gene: NA; V gene: TRBV5-1; clone size: many; CDR3 DNA: TGCGCCAGCAGCTTGGGGGCCGTGAACACAGATACGCAGTATTTT; CDR3 protein: CASSLGAVNTDTQYF
J gene: TRBJ1-1; D gene: NA; V gene: TRBV11-3; clone size: NA; CDR3 DNA: TGTGCCAGCAGCTTTTGGGAACCGGGGGACACTGAAGCTTTCTTT; CDR3 protein: CASSFWEPGDTEAFF
J gene: TRBJ2-1; D gene: TRBD2; V gene: TRBV3-1; clone size: NA; CDR3 DNA: TGTGCCAGCAGCCAATTGTATGAGGCGGGGGGGTTCGATGAGCAGTTCTTC; CDR3 protein: CASSQLYEAGGFDEQFF
J gene: TRBJ1-4; D gene: NA; V gene: TRBV20-1; clone size: NA; CDR3 DNA: TGCAGTGCTAGAGGGGCGAGGGATGAAAAACTGTTTTTT; CDR3 protein: CSARGARDEKLFF
J gene: TRBJ2-7; D gene: NA; V gene: TRBV12-3/TRBV12-4; clone size: few; CDR3 DNA: TGTGCCAGCAGTCACGGTTCCGGTGCCATCGATTCCGAGCAGTACTTC; CDR3 protein: CASSHGSGAIDSEQYF
J gene: TRBJ2-7; D gene: NA; V gene: TRBV3-1; clone size: NA; CDR3 DNA: TGTGCCAGCAGCCCGGGAGCTTGGAGCAACCACGAGCAGTACTTC; CDR3 protein: CASSPGAWSNHEQYF
J gene: TRBJ2-1; D gene: TRBD2; V gene: TRBV25-1; clone size: NA; CDR3 DNA: TGTGCCAGCGCGCGGACTAGCAGAAACCGACAGTTCTTC; CDR3 protein: CASARTSRNRQFF
J gene: TRBJ2-1; D gene: TRBD1; V gene: TRBV20-1; clone size: NA; CDR3 DNA: TGCAGTGCTCCTCGACAGGGTTTTGGGTACAATGAGCAGTTCTTC; CDR3 protein: CSAPRQGFGYNEQFF
J gene: TRBJ2-1; D gene: NA; V gene: TRBV27; clone size: few; CDR3 DNA: TGTGCCAGCAGTTTATGGGGGGAGGTCCACAATGAGCAGTTCTTC; CDR3 protein: CASSLWGEVHNEQFF
J gene: TRBJ1-2; D gene: NA; V gene: TRBV12-3/TRBV12-4; clone size: many; CDR3 DNA: TGTGCCAGCAGTGGTGGGGTTTTCTATGGCTACACCTTC; CDR3 protein: CASSGGVFYGYTF
J gene: TRBJ2-3; D gene: TRBD1; V gene: TRBV4-1; clone size: few; CDR3 DNA: TGCGCCAGCAGCCACACGGACAGGGGGGAAGATACGCAGTATTTT; CDR3 protein: CASSHTDRGEDTQYF
J gene: TRBJ1-5; D gene: NA; V gene: TRBV4-1; clone size: few; CDR3 DNA: TGCGCCAGCAGCCTACGGCTGGGCAATCAGCCCCAGCATTTT; CDR3 protein: CASSLRLGNQPQHF